A selection of T cell receptor beta chains follows, all from one sample in a study of blood T cells in healthy people across ages. In TCRdb, the 5' RACE reads were re-called with MiXCR into one record per CDR3 protein. The sample has fewer than 1.5 million distinct CDR3 sequences; approximately 40% are singletons. Material: blood. The receptors shown here come from a woman aged 18-29 years in good health. The CDR3 runs from the conserved cysteine through the conserved F or W. The D gene is left open where the match is weak. Some rows mark clone size as missing; the rest say once, few, many or name a class of expanded clone.

TRBJ2-7 TRBV29-1 TRBD2 12 . CSAGLAGDEQYF TGCAGCGCGGGACTAGCGGGCGATGAGCAGTACTTC
TRBJ2-7 TRBV7-8 . 15 once CASSKSQSSYNEQYF TGTGCCAGCAGCAAATCCCAGAGCTCCTACAATGAGCAGTACTTC
TRBJ1-1 TRBV6-5 . 13 few CASSTGTGTEAFF TGTGCCAGCAGTACAGGGACTGGAACTGAAGCTTTCTTT
TRBJ1-2 TRBV7-3 TRBD1 15 once CASSPRDRGHGGYTF TGTGCCAGCAGCCCCAGGGACAGGGGGCATGGTGGCTACACCTTC
TRBJ2-3 TRBV30 TRBD2 13 . CARSGKDTDTQYF TGTGCCAGGAGCGGGAAAGACACAGATACGCAGTATTTT
TRBJ2-1 TRBV7-8 TRBD2 18 . CTSSLETSGWDSYNEQFF TGTACCAGCAGCTTAGAGACTAGCGGGTGGGACTCCTACAATGAGCAGTTCTTC
TRBJ1-1 TRBV7-2 . 15 . CASSRGTPSHTEAFF TGTGCCAGCTCAAGGGGGACGCCAAGCCACACTGAAGCTTTCTTT
TRBJ2-5 TRBV20-1 TRBD1 13 . CSASTGGVETQYF TGCAGTGCAAGTACAGGGGGCGTGGAGACCCAGTACTTC
TRBJ2-1 TRBV5-1 . 16 few CASSPEGGRSYNEQFF TGCGCCAGCAGCCCGGAGGGCGGTCGTTCCTACAATGAGCAGTTCTTC
TRBJ2-1 TRBV5-1 . 13 few CASEDLPAHEQFF TGCGCCAGTGAGGACCTCCCCGCCCATGAGCAGTTCTTC
TRBJ1-4 TRBV14 . 14 . CASSQHSTNEKLFF TGTGCCAGCAGTCAACATTCCACTAATGAAAAACTGTTTTTT
TRBJ2-3 TRBV6-1 TRBD1 15 once CASSLMDRSTDTQYF TGTGCCAGCAGTTTAATGGACAGGAGCACAGATACGCAGTATTTT
TRBJ1-2 TRBV4-1 . 14 . CASSHPLGGYGYTF TGCGCCAGCAGCCATCCCTTAGGGGGTTATGGCTACACCTTC
TRBJ2-5 TRBV3-1 TRBD2 16 few CASSQELAANQETQYF TGTGCCAGCAGCCAAGAACTAGCGGCAAACCAAGAGACCCAGTACTTC
TRBJ1-2 TRBV7-2 . 17 . CASSLSSGAGSGSGYTF TGTGCCAGCAGCTTAAGCTCAGGGGCGGGCTCCGGGAGTGGCTACACCTTC
TRBJ1-5 TRBV12-3/TRBV12-4 . 15 . CASSTQGLSNQPQHF TGTGCCAGCAGTACGCAGGGTCTTAGCAATCAGCCCCAGCATTTT
TRBJ2-1 TRBV20-1 . 11 few CSARYGDEQFF TGCAGTGCTAGATATGGCGATGAGCAGTTCTTC
TRBJ2-7 TRBV12-3/TRBV12-4 . 11 many CASSLGAEQYF TGTGCCAGCAGTTTAGGGGCCGAGCAGTACTTC
TRBJ1-1 TRBV5-1 . 15 . CASSLGGGVDTEAFF TGCGCCAGCAGCTTGGGCGGGGGCGTGGACACTGAAGCTTTCTTT
TRBJ2-7 TRBV7-7 TRBD2 14 . CASSLLGTTDEQYF TGTGCCAGCAGCTTACTTGGGACTACCGACGAGCAGTACTTC
TRBJ2-1 TRBV25-1 TRBD2 16 many CASSALGGEWDNEQFF TGTGCCAGCAGTGCCCTTGGGGGGGAATGGGACAATGAGCAGTTCTTC
TRBJ2-3 TRBV20-1 . 11 . CSARDRSRKYF TGCAGTGCCCGTGACAGGAGTCGAAAGTATTTT
TRBJ2-3 TRBV9 TRBD2 16 . CASSGGGDLSTDTQYF TGTGCCAGTTCTGGCGGGGGGGACCTTAGCACAGATACGCAGTATTTT
TRBJ2-5 TRBV6-5 . 16 few CASSRYRTRFQETQYF TGTGCCAGCAGTCGATATCGGACACGCTTCCAAGAGACCCAGTACTTC
TRBJ2-1 TRBV7-9 TRBD1 15 . CASSLLDRELNEQFF TGTGCCAGCAGCTTGTTGGACAGGGAACTTAATGAGCAGTTCTTC
TRBJ2-7 TRBV29-1 . 13 many CSVRGQGFYEQYF TGCAGCGTCCGCGGCCAGGGGTTCTACGAGCAGTACTTC
TRBJ2-1 TRBV20-1 TRBD1 15 . CSATGGFNSYNEQFF TGCAGTGCCACAGGGGGCTTCAACTCCTACAATGAGCAGTTCTTC
TRBJ2-7 TRBV20-1 . 12 . CSARPNYNEQYF TGCAGTGCTAGACCTAATTACAATGAGCAGTACTTC
TRBJ1-2 TRBV6-9 . 14 . CASIWGQLNYGYTF TGTGCCAGCATTTGGGGGCAGCTAAACTATGGCTACACCTTC
TRBJ2-7 TRBV5-1 TRBD1 14 . CASSSTQGAYEQYF TGCGCCAGCAGCTCAACACAGGGGGCCTACGAGCAGTACTTC
TRBJ2-1 TRBV5-1 TRBD1 14 . CASSPGQGKDEQFF TGCGCCAGCAGCCCGGGACAGGGTAAGGATGAGCAGTTCTTC
TRBJ2-7 TRBV6-1 TRBD1 16 once CASSVNRDRTSPEQYF TGTGCCAGCAGTGTGAATCGGGACAGGACCTCACCCGAGCAGTACTTC
TRBJ2-7 TRBV5-1 . 14 . CASAMTSLSNEQYF TGCGCCAGCGCTATGACATCACTATCCAACGAGCAGTACTTC
TRBJ2-7 TRBV9 . 14 . CASSVSGIGYEQYF TGTGCCAGCAGCGTAAGTGGCATAGGATACGAGCAGTACTTC
TRBJ2-7 TRBV10-3 . 12 many CAISEGGYEQYF TGTGCCATCAGTGAGGGAGGTTACGAGCAGTACTTC
TRBJ2-7 TRBV5-1 TRBD2 15 . CASSLTAGEFYEQYF TGCGCCAGCAGCTTAACAGCGGGAGAATTCTACGAGCAGTACTTC
TRBJ1-6 TRBV15 . 16 few CATSRDWAVKGSPLHF TGTGCCACCAGCAGAGATTGGGCCGTAAAGGGGTCACCCCTCCACTTT
TRBJ2-7 TRBV20-1 TRBD2 16 few CSARDPLAGSYNEQYF TGCAGTGCTAGGGATCCTTTAGCGGGGTCCTACAATGAGCAGTACTTC
TRBJ2-2 TRBV5-1 TRBD1 16 . CATTLGTGTNTGELFF TGCGCCACCACCCTCGGGACAGGGACGAACACCGGGGAGCTGTTTTTT
TRBJ1-1 TRBV29-1 . 16 few CSVVNAGARGKNEAFF TGCAGCGTTGTAAACGCCGGGGCCCGCGGGAAGAATGAAGCTTTCTTT
TRBJ2-7 TRBV20-1 TRBD2 15 few CSARDVVAGGYEQYF TGCAGTGCTAGAGATGTGGTAGCGGGAGGGTACGAGCAGTACTTC
TRBJ2-5 TRBV9 . 14 . CASSVSRDLATQYF TGTGCCAGCAGCGTATCTAGGGACCTTGCAACCCAGTACTTC